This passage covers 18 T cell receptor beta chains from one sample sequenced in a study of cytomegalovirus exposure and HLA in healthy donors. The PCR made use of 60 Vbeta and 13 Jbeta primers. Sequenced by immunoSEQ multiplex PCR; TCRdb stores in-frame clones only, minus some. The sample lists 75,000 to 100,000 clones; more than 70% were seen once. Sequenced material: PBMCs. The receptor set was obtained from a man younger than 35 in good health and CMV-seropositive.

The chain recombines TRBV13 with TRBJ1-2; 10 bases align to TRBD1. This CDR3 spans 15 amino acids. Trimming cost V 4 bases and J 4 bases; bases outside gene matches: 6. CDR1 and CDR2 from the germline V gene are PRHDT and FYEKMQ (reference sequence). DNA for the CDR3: TGTGCCAGCAGCTCCGGGACAGGGGCCCTCTATGGCTACACCTTC. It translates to CASSSGTGALYGYTF.

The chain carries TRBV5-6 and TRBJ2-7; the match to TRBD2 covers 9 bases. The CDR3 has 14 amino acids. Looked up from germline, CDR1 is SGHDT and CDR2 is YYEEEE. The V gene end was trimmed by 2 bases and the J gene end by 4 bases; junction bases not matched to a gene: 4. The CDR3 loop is CASSFPGLAYEQYF. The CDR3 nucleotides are TGTGCCAGCAGCTTCCCGGGACTAGCATACGAGCAGTACTTC.

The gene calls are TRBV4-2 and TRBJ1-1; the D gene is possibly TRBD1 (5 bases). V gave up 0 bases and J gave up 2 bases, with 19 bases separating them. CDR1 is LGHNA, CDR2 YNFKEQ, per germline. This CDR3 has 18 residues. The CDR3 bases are TGTGCCAGCAGCCAAGATCCCGTTTATCGACAGCTTAACACTGAAGCTTTCTTT. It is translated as CASSQDPVYRQLNTEAFF.

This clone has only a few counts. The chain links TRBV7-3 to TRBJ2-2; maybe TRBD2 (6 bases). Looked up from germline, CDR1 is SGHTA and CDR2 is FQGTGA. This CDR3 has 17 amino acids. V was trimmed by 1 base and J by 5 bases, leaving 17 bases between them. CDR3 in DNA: TGTGCCAGCAGCTTAAAATTCGGGGCGGGGTCGACCGGGGAGCTGTTTTTT. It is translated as CASSLKFGAGSTGELFF.

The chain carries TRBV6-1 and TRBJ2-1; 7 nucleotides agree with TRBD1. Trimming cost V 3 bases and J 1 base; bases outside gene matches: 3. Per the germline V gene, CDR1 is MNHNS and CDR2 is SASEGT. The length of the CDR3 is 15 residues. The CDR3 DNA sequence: TGTGCCAGCAGTGACCGGGACAGATCCTACAATGAGCAGTTCTTC. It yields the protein CASSDRDRSYNEQFF.

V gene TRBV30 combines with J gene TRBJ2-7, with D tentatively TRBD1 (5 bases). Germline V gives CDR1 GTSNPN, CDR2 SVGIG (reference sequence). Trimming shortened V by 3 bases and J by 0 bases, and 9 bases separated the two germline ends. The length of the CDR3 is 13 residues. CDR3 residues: CAWRDTGSYEQYF. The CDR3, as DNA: TGTGCCTGGAGGGACACGGGCTCCTACGAGCAGTACTTC.

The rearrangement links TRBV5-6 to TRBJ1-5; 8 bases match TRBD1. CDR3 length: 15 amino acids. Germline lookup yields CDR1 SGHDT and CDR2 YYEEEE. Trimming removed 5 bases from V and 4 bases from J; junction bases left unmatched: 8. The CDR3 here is CASSLGDRLNQPQHF. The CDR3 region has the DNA TGTGCCAGCAGTCTTGGGGACAGGTTGAATCAGCCCCAGCATTTT.

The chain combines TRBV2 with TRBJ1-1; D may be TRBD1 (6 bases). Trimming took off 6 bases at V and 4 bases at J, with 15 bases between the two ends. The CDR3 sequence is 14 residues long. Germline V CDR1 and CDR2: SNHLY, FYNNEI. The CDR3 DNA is TGTGCCAGCAGCGAATACAGGGAAGGCACTGAAGCTTTCTTT. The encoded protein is CASSEYREGTEAFF.

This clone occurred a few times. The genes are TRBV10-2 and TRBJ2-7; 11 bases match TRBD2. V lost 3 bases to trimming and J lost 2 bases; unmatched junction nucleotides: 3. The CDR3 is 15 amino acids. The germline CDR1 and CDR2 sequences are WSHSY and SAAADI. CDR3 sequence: CASSDSGGAPYEQYF. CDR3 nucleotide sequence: TGCGCCAGCAGTGATAGCGGGGGGGCCCCCTACGAGCAGTACTTC.

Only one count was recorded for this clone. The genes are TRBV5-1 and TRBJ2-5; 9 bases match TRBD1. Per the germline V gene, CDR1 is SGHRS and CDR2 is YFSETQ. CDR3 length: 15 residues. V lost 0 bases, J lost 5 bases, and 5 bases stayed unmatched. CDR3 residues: CASSLAWTGDETQYF. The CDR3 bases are TGCGCCAGCAGCTTGGCGTGGACAGGGGACGAGACCCAGTACTTC.

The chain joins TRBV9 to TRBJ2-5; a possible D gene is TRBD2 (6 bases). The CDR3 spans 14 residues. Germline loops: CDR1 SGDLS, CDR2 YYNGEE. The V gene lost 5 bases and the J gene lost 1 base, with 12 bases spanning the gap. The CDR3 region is CASSGGGAQETQYF. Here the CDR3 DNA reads TGTGCCAGCAGTGGCGGAGGGGCCCAAGAGACCCAGTACTTC.

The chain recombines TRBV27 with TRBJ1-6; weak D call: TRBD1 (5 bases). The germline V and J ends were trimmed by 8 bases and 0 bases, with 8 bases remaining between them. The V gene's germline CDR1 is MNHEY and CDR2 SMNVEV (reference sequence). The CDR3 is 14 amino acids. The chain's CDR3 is CASHDSSYNSPLHF. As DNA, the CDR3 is TGTGCCAGCCATGACAGCTCCTATAATTCACCCCTCCACTTT.

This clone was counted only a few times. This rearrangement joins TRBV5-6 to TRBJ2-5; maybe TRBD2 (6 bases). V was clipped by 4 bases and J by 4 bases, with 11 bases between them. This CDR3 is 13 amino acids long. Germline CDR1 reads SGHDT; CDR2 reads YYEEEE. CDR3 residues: CASSPGDLETQYF. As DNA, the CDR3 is TGTGCCAGCAGCCCGGGGGACCTAGAGACCCAGTACTTC.

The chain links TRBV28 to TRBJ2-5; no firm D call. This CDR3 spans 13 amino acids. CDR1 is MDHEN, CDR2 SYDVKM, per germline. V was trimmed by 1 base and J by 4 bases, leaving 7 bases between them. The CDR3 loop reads CASSLYRRETQYF. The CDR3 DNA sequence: TGTGCCAGCAGTTTATATAGGAGAGAGACCCAGTACTTC.

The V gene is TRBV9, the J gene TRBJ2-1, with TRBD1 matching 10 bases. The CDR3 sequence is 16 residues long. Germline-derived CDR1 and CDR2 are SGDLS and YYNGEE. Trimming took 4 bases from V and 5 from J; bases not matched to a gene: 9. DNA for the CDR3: TGTGCCAGCAGCTTTAACCGGGACAGGGGCGACAATGAGCAGTTCTTC. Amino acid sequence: CASSFNRDRGDNEQFF.

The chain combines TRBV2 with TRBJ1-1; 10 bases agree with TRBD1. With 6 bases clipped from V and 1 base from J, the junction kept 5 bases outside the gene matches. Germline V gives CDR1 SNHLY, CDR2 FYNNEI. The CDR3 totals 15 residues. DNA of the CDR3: TGTGCCAGCAGCGGACAGGGGGAACCGAACACTGAAGCTTTCTTT. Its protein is CASSGQGEPNTEAFF.

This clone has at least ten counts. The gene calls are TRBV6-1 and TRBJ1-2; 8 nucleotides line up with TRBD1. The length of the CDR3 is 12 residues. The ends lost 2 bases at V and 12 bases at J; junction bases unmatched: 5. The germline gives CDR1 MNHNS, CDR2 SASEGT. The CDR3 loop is CASSELDRGNTF. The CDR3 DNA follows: TGTGCCAGCAGTGAACTTGACAGGGGCAACACCTTC.

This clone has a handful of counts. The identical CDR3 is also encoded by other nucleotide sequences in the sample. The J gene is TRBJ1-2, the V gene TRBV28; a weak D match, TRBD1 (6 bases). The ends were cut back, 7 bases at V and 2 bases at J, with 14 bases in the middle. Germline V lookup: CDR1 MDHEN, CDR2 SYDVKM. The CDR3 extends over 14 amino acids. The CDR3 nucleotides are TGTGCCAGCACACGGGGGGGGCAAAACTATGGCTACACCTTC. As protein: CASTRGGQNYGYTF.